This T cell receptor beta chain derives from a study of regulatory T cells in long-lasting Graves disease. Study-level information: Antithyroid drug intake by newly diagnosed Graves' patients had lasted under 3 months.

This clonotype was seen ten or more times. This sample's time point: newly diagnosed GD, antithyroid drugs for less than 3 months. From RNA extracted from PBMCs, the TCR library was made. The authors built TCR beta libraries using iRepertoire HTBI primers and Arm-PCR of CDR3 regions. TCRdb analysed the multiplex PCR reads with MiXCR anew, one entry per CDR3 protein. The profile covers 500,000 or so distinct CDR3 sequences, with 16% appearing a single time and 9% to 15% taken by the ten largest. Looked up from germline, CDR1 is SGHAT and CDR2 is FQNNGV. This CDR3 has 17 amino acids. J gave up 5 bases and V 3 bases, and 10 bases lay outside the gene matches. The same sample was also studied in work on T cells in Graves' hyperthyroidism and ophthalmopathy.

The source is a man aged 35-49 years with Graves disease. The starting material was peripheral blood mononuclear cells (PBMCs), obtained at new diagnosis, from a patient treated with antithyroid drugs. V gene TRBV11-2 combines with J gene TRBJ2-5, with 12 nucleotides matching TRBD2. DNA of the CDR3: TGTGCCAGCAGCTTTTATCGGCTAGCGGGAGGGCGGGAGACCCAGTACTTC. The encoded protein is CASSFYRLAGGRETQYF.